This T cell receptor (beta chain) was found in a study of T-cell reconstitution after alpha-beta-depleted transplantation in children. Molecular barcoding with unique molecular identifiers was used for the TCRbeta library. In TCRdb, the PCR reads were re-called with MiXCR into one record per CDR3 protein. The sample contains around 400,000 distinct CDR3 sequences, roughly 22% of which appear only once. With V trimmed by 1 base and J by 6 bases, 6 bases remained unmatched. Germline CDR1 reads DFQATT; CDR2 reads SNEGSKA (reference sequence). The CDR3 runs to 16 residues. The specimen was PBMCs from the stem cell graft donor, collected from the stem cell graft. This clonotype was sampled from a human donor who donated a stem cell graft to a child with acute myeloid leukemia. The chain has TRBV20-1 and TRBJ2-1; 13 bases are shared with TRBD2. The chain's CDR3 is CSARVGLAGVFNEQFF. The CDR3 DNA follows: TGCAGTGCTAGAGTAGGACTAGCGGGAGTCTTCAATGAGCAGTTCTTC.